The rows below give T cell receptor beta chains drawn from one sample of a study of blood T cell repertoires in COVID-19. Clones were read by immunoSEQ multiplex PCR, and TCRdb kept only the in-frame ones, dropping some. The sample yields more than 120,000 clones, around 87% seen once. The source material was peripheral blood. Receptors were obtained from a man aged 50 to 60 who had recovered from COVID-19. Both conserved end residues are part of each CDR3. The D gene is left open where the match is weak. Clone size is not always given. Where it is, it says once, few, many or a class for expanded clones.

CDR3 DNA: TGCGCCAGCAGCTTGGGGACTAGCGGGGCGAATTACAATGAGCAGTTCTTC
CDR3 protein: CASSLGTSGANYNEQFF
D gene: TRBD2
V gene: TRBV5-1
clone size: -
J gene: TRBJ2-1

CDR3 DNA: TGTGCCAGCAGCTCTAGCGGGGGGGCCTCAGATACGCAGTATTTT
CDR3 protein: CASSSSGGASDTQYF
D gene: TRBD2
V gene: TRBV11-3
clone size: -
J gene: TRBJ2-3

CDR3 DNA: TGCGCCAGCAGCTTGGCCTGGGACATCTATGGCTACACCTTC
CDR3 protein: CASSLAWDIYGYTF
D gene: -
V gene: TRBV5-1
clone size: -
J gene: TRBJ1-2

CDR3 DNA: TGTGCCAGTGCGACTAGCGGGGCCCACAATGAGCAGTTCTTC
CDR3 protein: CASATSGAHNEQFF
D gene: TRBD2
V gene: TRBV19
clone size: -
J gene: TRBJ2-1

CDR3 DNA: TGCGCCAGCAGCGAGGGACTAGCGGCCCAAGAGACCCAGTACTTC
CDR3 protein: CASSEGLAAQETQYF
D gene: TRBD2
V gene: TRBV5-1
clone size: -
J gene: TRBJ2-5

CDR3 DNA: TGTGCCAGCAGCTTAATCGGCACAGGGAGTCCTAACTATGGCTACACCTTC
CDR3 protein: CASSLIGTGSPNYGYTF
D gene: -
V gene: TRBV7-8
clone size: -
J gene: TRBJ1-2

CDR3 DNA: TGTGCCAGCAGCTCCACCTCACAGGGGGAGAGTGGCCAGCCCCAGCATTTT
CDR3 protein: CASSSTSQGESGQPQHF
D gene: TRBD1
V gene: TRBV7-9
clone size: -
J gene: TRBJ1-5

CDR3 DNA: TGTGCCAGCAGCCGTTACGGACTAGCGGAGAGCTCCTACGAGCAGTACTTC
CDR3 protein: CASSRYGLAESSYEQYF
D gene: TRBD2
V gene: TRBV7-2
clone size: -
J gene: TRBJ2-7

CDR3 DNA: TGCGCCAGCAGCCCGACGACAGGGGAACAGCCCCAGCATTTT
CDR3 protein: CASSPTTGEQPQHF
D gene: TRBD1
V gene: TRBV5-1
clone size: -
J gene: TRBJ1-5

CDR3 DNA: TGTGCCAGCAGTTTAAAGGGGTACTATGGCTACACCTTC
CDR3 protein: CASSLKGYYGYTF
D gene: -
V gene: TRBV12-3/TRBV12-4
clone size: -
J gene: TRBJ1-2

CDR3 DNA: TGTGCCAGCAGTGAATGGGGTATGACAGACCCGTACCAAGAGACCCAGTACTTC
CDR3 protein: CASSEWGMTDPYQETQYF
D gene: -
V gene: TRBV6-1
clone size: -
J gene: TRBJ2-5

CDR3 DNA: TGTGCCAGCAGTTACGTGGGACAGGGAAGCCAGCCCCAGCATTTT
CDR3 protein: CASSYVGQGSQPQHF
D gene: TRBD1
V gene: TRBV6-5
clone size: -
J gene: TRBJ1-5

CDR3 DNA: TGTGCCAGCGCCGGGGGGGGCAGCAATCAGCCCCAGCATTTT
CDR3 protein: CASAGGGSNQPQHF
D gene: -
V gene: TRBV2
clone size: few
J gene: TRBJ1-5

CDR3 DNA: TGTGCCAGCAACTTGGGACAGGAAGTCGGTGAAAAACTGTTTTTT
CDR3 protein: CASNLGQEVGEKLFF
D gene: TRBD1
V gene: TRBV5-8
clone size: -
J gene: TRBJ1-4

CDR3 DNA: TGTGCCAGCAGCCAAGATTACCGGACAGATACGCAGTATTTT
CDR3 protein: CASSQDYRTDTQYF
D gene: -
V gene: TRBV3-1/TRBV3-2
clone size: -
J gene: TRBJ2-3

CDR3 DNA: TGCGCCAGCAGCCAAGATTTGACTTACTCTAACTATGGCTACACCTTC
CDR3 protein: CASSQDLTYSNYGYTF
D gene: -
V gene: TRBV4-1
clone size: -
J gene: TRBJ1-2

CDR3 DNA: TGTGCCAGTAGTCATAGCGGGGTGAGCTCCTACAATGAGCAGTTCTTC
CDR3 protein: CASSHSGVSSYNEQFF
D gene: TRBD2
V gene: TRBV19
clone size: -
J gene: TRBJ2-1

CDR3 DNA: TGTGCCAGCTCAGAATCGGGAAAGGGAGAACAGCCCCAGCATTTT
CDR3 protein: CASSESGKGEQPQHF
D gene: -
V gene: TRBV18
clone size: -
J gene: TRBJ1-5

CDR3 DNA: TGTGCCAGCAGTTATATGCGGAATCAGCCCCAGCATTTT
CDR3 protein: CASSYMRNQPQHF
D gene: -
V gene: TRBV6-2/TRBV6-3
clone size: -
J gene: TRBJ1-5

CDR3 DNA: TGTGCCAGCAGCTTGGTAGGGGGGGGGCCGCAAGATACGCAGTATTTT
CDR3 protein: CASSLVGGGPQDTQYF
D gene: -
V gene: TRBV5-4
clone size: -
J gene: TRBJ2-3

CDR3 DNA: TGCAGCGTCCAAGAGAGGGGCTACACCTTC
CDR3 protein: CSVQERGYTF
D gene: -
V gene: TRBV29-1
clone size: -
J gene: TRBJ1-2

CDR3 DNA: TGTGCCAGCAGTTTATCGCGCGGGGCCTCCTACAATGAGCAGTTCTTC
CDR3 protein: CASSLSRGASYNEQFF
D gene: -
V gene: TRBV27
clone size: -
J gene: TRBJ2-1

CDR3 DNA: TGTGCCAGCAGTCCAATTGGGTGGTACACAGGAAATGAAAAACTGTTTTTT
CDR3 protein: CASSPIGWYTGNEKLFF
D gene: -
V gene: TRBV27
clone size: -
J gene: TRBJ1-4

CDR3 DNA: TGTGCCAGCAGCCCCGGGACAGGGGGGTACGAGCAGTACTTC
CDR3 protein: CASSPGTGGYEQYF
D gene: TRBD1
V gene: TRBV5-5
clone size: -
J gene: TRBJ2-7

CDR3 DNA: TGTGCCAGCAGCATCCGAAGGCACAGTACGGGGGACACCATATATTTT
CDR3 protein: CASSIRRHSTGDTIYF
D gene: -
V gene: TRBV21-1
clone size: -
J gene: TRBJ1-3

CDR3 DNA: TGTGCCAGCAGTTTATCGATACTGCCCAACACTGAAGCTTTCTTT
CDR3 protein: CASSLSILPNTEAFF
D gene: -
V gene: TRBV27
clone size: once
J gene: TRBJ1-1

CDR3 DNA: TGTGCCAGTAGTATAGGAAGGGAGGGGCCGGGCAATCAGCCCCAGCATTTT
CDR3 protein: CASSIGREGPGNQPQHF
D gene: -
V gene: TRBV19
clone size: few
J gene: TRBJ1-5

CDR3 DNA: TGTGCCAGCAGCTCCGACAGATATGGCTACACCTTC
CDR3 protein: CASSSDRYGYTF
D gene: -
V gene: TRBV6-5
clone size: -
J gene: TRBJ1-2

CDR3 DNA: TGTGCCAGCAGTTTACGGTCGGGGATAGGGTCACCCCTCCACTTT
CDR3 protein: CASSLRSGIGSPLHF
D gene: -
V gene: TRBV27
clone size: -
J gene: TRBJ1-6

CDR3 DNA: TGTGCCAGCAGCTTATACCGGACTAGCGGGGGGGGCAGTTTCACGCAGTATTTT
CDR3 protein: CASSLYRTSGGGSFTQYF
D gene: TRBD2
V gene: TRBV11-2
clone size: -
J gene: TRBJ2-3

CDR3 DNA: TGTGCCACCAGCGCCCTCTGGGGGACTTCCTACAATGAGCAGTTCTTC
CDR3 protein: CATSALWGTSYNEQFF
D gene: -
V gene: TRBV15
clone size: once
J gene: TRBJ2-1

CDR3 DNA: TGTGCCAGCCGCCTTGGGTCCGGGGGGGACTATGGCTACACCTTC
CDR3 protein: CASRLGSGGDYGYTF
D gene: -
V gene: TRBV11-2
clone size: -
J gene: TRBJ1-2

CDR3 DNA: TGTGCCTGGAAGCGTCTAGCTAACACCGGGGAGCTGTTTTTT
CDR3 protein: CAWKRLANTGELFF
D gene: -
V gene: TRBV30
clone size: few
J gene: TRBJ2-2

CDR3 DNA: TGTGCCAGCTCACCAGGGCTTCTACAAGAGACCCAGTACTTC
CDR3 protein: CASSPGLLQETQYF
D gene: -
V gene: TRBV18
clone size: -
J gene: TRBJ2-5

CDR3 DNA: TGTGCCAGCAGCCCGCCGGACCAGGGGTTCGGAAACACCATATATTTT
CDR3 protein: CASSPPDQGFGNTIYF
D gene: -
V gene: TRBV5-6
clone size: once
J gene: TRBJ1-3

CDR3 DNA: TGTGCCAGCAGCATCGCCGACAGGGTTGGCTACACCTTC
CDR3 protein: CASSIADRVGYTF
D gene: TRBD1
V gene: TRBV7-9
clone size: -
J gene: TRBJ1-2

CDR3 DNA: TGCGCCAGCAGCCAAGATCCAGGGGCGGACACCGGGGAGCTGTTTTTT
CDR3 protein: CASSQDPGADTGELFF
D gene: -
V gene: TRBV4-3
clone size: once
J gene: TRBJ2-2

CDR3 DNA: TGTGCCGGCCGCCGGGACAGGGTAAGGTTCGCTAACTATGGCTACACCTTC
CDR3 protein: CAGRRDRVRFANYGYTF
D gene: TRBD1
V gene: TRBV19
clone size: -
J gene: TRBJ1-2

CDR3 DNA: TGTGCCAGCAGCTTTTTAGCGGGGGGAGGCACAGATACGCAGTATTTT
CDR3 protein: CASSFLAGGGTDTQYF
D gene: TRBD2
V gene: TRBV7-2
clone size: -
J gene: TRBJ2-3

CDR3 DNA: TGCGCCAGCAGCTCGGAGGGACAGCGAAGGGGGAATGAGCAGTTCTTC
CDR3 protein: CASSSEGQRRGNEQFF
D gene: -
V gene: TRBV5-1
clone size: once
J gene: TRBJ2-1

CDR3 DNA: TGTGCCAGTAGTTCCGAGATAGGACTAGCGAACACCGGGGAGCTGTTTTTT
CDR3 protein: CASSSEIGLANTGELFF
D gene: TRBD2
V gene: TRBV19
clone size: -
J gene: TRBJ2-2

CDR3 DNA: TGTGCCAGCAGTTCAACAGGGAGCTCCTATAATTCACCCCTCCACTTT
CDR3 protein: CASSSTGSSYNSPLHF
D gene: -
V gene: TRBV6-2/TRBV6-3
clone size: -
J gene: TRBJ1-6

CDR3 DNA: TGTGCCATCAGTGGAGAGGGACAGGGGCACTCCTACGAGCAGTACTTC
CDR3 protein: CAISGEGQGHSYEQYF
D gene: TRBD1
V gene: TRBV10-3
clone size: -
J gene: TRBJ2-7

CDR3 DNA: TGTGCCATAGTAAGGTTGGACAGGGGTTACGAGCAGTACTTC
CDR3 protein: CAIVRLDRGYEQYF
D gene: TRBD1
V gene: TRBV2
clone size: -
J gene: TRBJ2-7

CDR3 DNA: TGTGCCAGCAAATTGGACAGGGCCCTTAACTATGGCTACACCTTC
CDR3 protein: CASKLDRALNYGYTF
D gene: TRBD1
V gene: TRBV27
clone size: -
J gene: TRBJ1-2

CDR3 DNA: TGTGCCAGCAGCGCGACCGGTCCAGGAGGGTATGGCTACACCTTC
CDR3 protein: CASSATGPGGYGYTF
D gene: -
V gene: TRBV9
clone size: -
J gene: TRBJ1-2

CDR3 DNA: TGTGCCAGCAGCTACGGACTAGCGGGGGGGAAACACAATGAGCAGTTCTTC
CDR3 protein: CASSYGLAGGKHNEQFF
D gene: TRBD2
V gene: TRBV11-3
clone size: -
J gene: TRBJ2-1

CDR3 DNA: TGTGCCAGCAGCTGGGAGGGACAGGGGGCTGGTGAGCAGTACTTC
CDR3 protein: CASSWEGQGAGEQYF
D gene: TRBD1
V gene: TRBV5-4
clone size: -
J gene: TRBJ2-7

CDR3 DNA: TGTGCCAGCAGCTTAGTAGCGGGGGGAAGGGATGAGCAGTTCTTC
CDR3 protein: CASSLVAGGRDEQFF
D gene: TRBD2
V gene: TRBV7-2
clone size: few
J gene: TRBJ2-1

CDR3 DNA: TGTGCCAGCAGCTTAGGACAAGAAAGTAATTCACCCCTCCACTTT
CDR3 protein: CASSLGQESNSPLHF
D gene: -
V gene: TRBV7-8
clone size: -
J gene: TRBJ1-6

CDR3 DNA: TGTGCCAGCAGCCAAGATATTGGCGAGGGTTCCTACGAGCAGTACTTC
CDR3 protein: CASSQDIGEGSYEQYF
D gene: -
V gene: TRBV4-2
clone size: -
J gene: TRBJ2-7

CDR3 DNA: TGTGCCTGGAGTGAAAGCAGGGGGCCTAACACCGGGGAGCTGTTTTTT
CDR3 protein: CAWSESRGPNTGELFF
D gene: TRBD1
V gene: TRBV30
clone size: once
J gene: TRBJ2-2

CDR3 DNA: TGCGCCAGCACGACAAGCAGCTCCTACAATGAGCAGTTCTTC
CDR3 protein: CASTTSSSYNEQFF
D gene: -
V gene: TRBV5-1
clone size: -
J gene: TRBJ2-1